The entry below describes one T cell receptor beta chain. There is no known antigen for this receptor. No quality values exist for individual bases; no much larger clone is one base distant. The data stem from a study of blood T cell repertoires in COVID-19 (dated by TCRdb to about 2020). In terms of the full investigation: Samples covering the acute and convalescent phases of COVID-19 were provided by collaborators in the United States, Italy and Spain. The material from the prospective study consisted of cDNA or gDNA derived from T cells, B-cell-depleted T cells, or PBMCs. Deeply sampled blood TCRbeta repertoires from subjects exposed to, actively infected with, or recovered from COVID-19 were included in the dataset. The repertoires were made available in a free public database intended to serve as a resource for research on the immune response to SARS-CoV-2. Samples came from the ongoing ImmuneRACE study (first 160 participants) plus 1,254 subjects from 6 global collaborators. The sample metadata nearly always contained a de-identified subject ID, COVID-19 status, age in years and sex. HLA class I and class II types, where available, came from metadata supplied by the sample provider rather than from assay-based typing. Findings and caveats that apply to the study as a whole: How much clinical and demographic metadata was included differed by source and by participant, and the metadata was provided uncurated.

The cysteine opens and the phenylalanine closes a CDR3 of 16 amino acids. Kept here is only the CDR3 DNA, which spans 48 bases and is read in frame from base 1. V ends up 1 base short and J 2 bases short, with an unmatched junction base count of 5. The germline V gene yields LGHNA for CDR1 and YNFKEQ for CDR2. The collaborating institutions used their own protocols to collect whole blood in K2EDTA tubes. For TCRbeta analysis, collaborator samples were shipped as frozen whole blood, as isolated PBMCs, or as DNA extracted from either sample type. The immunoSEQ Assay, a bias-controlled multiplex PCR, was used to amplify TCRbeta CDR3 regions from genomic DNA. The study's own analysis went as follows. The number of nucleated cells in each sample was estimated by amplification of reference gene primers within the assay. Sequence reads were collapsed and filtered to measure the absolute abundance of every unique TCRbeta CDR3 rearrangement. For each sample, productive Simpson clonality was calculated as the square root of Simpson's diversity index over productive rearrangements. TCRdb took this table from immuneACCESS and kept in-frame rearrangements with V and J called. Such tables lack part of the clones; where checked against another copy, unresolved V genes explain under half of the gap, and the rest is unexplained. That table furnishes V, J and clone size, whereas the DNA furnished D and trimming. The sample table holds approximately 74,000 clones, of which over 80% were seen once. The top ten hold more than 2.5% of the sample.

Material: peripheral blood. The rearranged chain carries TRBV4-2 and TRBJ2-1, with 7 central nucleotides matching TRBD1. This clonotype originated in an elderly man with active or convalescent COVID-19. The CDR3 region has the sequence CASSQARTGAYNEQFF. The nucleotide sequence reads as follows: TGTGCCAGCAGCCAAGCCCGTACAGGGGCCTACAATGAGCAGTTCTTC.